Listed here are 9 T cell receptor beta chains from one sample, sequenced in a study of T cell responses to AZD1222 COVID-19 vaccine. Using immunoSEQ multiplex PCR, the repertoire was profiled, and TCRdb retains in-frame clones only, with some absent. The table lists some 130,000 clones, 85% to 95% of them singletons. This sample comprised peripheral blood, obtained on day 0 of AZD1222 vaccination. These receptors were taken from an adult in good health.

This sequence joins TRBV14 and TRBJ2-3; D is possibly TRBD2 (5 bases). The CDR3 totals 15 residues. Germline CDR1 is SGHDN and CDR2 is FVKESK. Deletions cut 1 base from V and 3 bases from J, with 11 bases between. The CDR3: CASSQVHGGTDTQYF. The CDR3 nucleotides read TGTGCCAGCAGCCAAGTTCATGGAGGTACAGATACGCAGTATTTT.

The chain employs TRBV12-3 or TRBV12-4 and TRBJ2-3; D is undetermined. The CDR3 runs to 13 residues. The CDR3 bases are TGTGCGGCGGCCGGGTTCAACACAGATACGCAGTATTTT. Translation: CAAAGFNTDTQYF.

In this sample, this clone turned up once. This chain links TRBV2 with TRBJ1-2; D may be TRBD1 (5 bases). Deletions cut 10 bases from V and 0 bases from J, with 15 bases between. This CDR3 is 14 amino acids long. Germline lookup yields CDR1 SNHLY and CDR2 FYNNEI. CDR3 nucleotide sequence: TGTGCCACCTCTTGGGACGGAGCTAACTATGGCTACACCTTC. Its translation is CATSWDGANYGYTF.

V and J are TRBV6-5 and TRBJ2-7, with 8 bases aligning to TRBD1. Germline values: CDR1 MNHEY, CDR2 SVGAGI. The CDR3 consists of 13 residues. Germline trimming cut 4 bases from V and 6 bases from J; bases unmatched to any gene: 5. The CDR3 region has the DNA TGTGCCAGCAGTTGGACAGGGACCGCCGAGCAGTACTTC. Its protein product is CASSWTGTAEQYF.

The chain recombines TRBV3-1 (or the pseudogene TRBV3-2) with TRBJ2-5, with 8 bases that match TRBD2. The V gene's germline CDR1 is LGHDT and CDR2 YNNKEL (reference sequence). The junction had 6 bases not matched to a gene; V was cut back by 6 bases and J by 3 bases. The CDR3 is 14 amino acids. The CDR3 DNA reads TGTGCCAGCAGGCCGAGCGGGGGAGAAGAGACCCAGTACTTC. It encodes CASRPSGGEETQYF.

The chain uses TRBV2 and TRBJ1-6; D call uncertain. Germline V gives CDR1 SNHLY, CDR2 FYNNEI. V lost 4 bases, J lost 5 bases, and 3 bases lay in between. CDR3 size: 12 residues. This chain's CDR3 is CASSGNNSPLHF. CDR3 nucleotide sequence: TGTGCCAGCAGTGGAAATAATTCACCCCTCCACTTT.

The chain is built from TRBV5-4 and TRBJ2-1; D is possibly TRBD1 (6 bases). V lost 4 bases and J 6 bases, leaving 17 bases between the germline ends. This CDR3 comprises 15 residues. Germline V gene lookup returns CDR1 SGHNT and CDR2 YYREEE (reference sequence). CDR3 in amino acids: CASSPSGAGGNEQFF. The CDR3 nucleotides are TGTGCCAGCAGCCCATCAGGGGCTGGTGGCAATGAGCAGTTCTTC.

The chain couples TRBV28 to TRBJ2-7, with D unresolved. The CDR3 spans 12 residues. Germline V gene lookup returns CDR1 MDHEN and CDR2 SYDVKM. Trimming cost V 6 bases and J 3 bases, with 9 bases left between them. The DNA of the CDR3 is TGTGCCAGCAGCGGAAGAGACTACGAGCAGTACTTC. Translated, it gives CASSGRDYEQYF. Full variable domain (rest looked up from reference TRBV28 and TRBJ2-7): DVKVTQSSRYLVKRTGEKVFLECVQDMDHENMFWYRQDPGLGLRLIYFSYDVKMKEKGDIPEGYSVSREKKERFSLILESASTNQTSMYLCASSGRDYEQYFGPGTRLTVT.

V usage is TRBV7-9 and J usage is TRBJ1-3, with 7 bases matching TRBD1. This CDR3 region has 16 residues. V was clipped by 1 base and J by 3 bases; unmatched bases: 6. CDR1 SEHNR and CDR2 FQNEAQ come from the germline V gene (reference sequence). Written as DNA, the CDR3 is TGTGCCAGCAGCTTAGACGGGACAGCCTTTGGAAACACCATATATTTT. It is translated as CASSLDGTAFGNTIYF. Supplemented by reference TRBV7-9 and TRBJ1-3, the full variable domain reads DTGVSQNPRHKITKRGQNVTFRCDPISEHNRLYWYRQTLGQGPEFLTYFQNEAQLEKSRLLSDRFSAERPKGSFSTLEIQRTEQGDSAMYLCASSLDGTAFGNTIYFGEGSWLTVV.